This T cell receptor (beta chain) was identified during a study of shared clonotypes between healthy human individuals. The repertoire was sequenced with immunoSEQ multiplex PCR; TCRdb's copy has only in-frame clones and lacks some. The sample contains hundreds of thousands of clones, roughly three quarters of which appear only once. The sequenced material came from PBMCs. This clonotype originated in a woman in her thirties or forties in good health. Some clones in this sample may be carry-over from other donors' samples.

As DNA, the CDR3 is TGCGCCAGCAGCTTGGCTACAGGGGGCGAGCAGTACTTC. This sequence encodes CASSLATGGEQYF. This sequence joins TRBV5-1 and TRBJ2-7; TRBD1 agrees at 8 bases. CDR1 and CDR2 (germline): SGHRS, YFSETQ. The CDR3 runs 13 residues. J gave up 6 bases and V 0 bases, and 2 bases lay outside the gene matches. The whole variable domain, filled in from reference TRBV5-1 and TRBJ2-7, reads KAGVTQTPRYLIKTRGQQVTLSCSPISGHRSVSWYQQTPGQGLQFLFEYFSETQRNKGNFPGRFSGRQFSNSRSEMNVSTLELGDSALYLCASSLATGGEQYFGPGTRLTVT.